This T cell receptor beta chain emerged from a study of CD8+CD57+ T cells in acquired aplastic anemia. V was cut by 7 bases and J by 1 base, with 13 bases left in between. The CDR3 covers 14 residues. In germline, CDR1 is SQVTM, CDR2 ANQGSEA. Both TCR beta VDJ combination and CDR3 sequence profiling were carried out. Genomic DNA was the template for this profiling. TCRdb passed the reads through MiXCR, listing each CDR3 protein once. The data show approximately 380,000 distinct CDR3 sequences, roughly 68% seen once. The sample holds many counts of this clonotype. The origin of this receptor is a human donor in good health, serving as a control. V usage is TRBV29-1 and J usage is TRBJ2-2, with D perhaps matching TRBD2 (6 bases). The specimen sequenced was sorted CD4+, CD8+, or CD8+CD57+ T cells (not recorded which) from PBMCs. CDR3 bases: TGCAGCGCCCAATGGGACTTGAACACCGGGGAGCTGTTTTTT. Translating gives CSAQWDLNTGELFF.